Following are 22 T cell receptor beta chains from one sample sequenced in a study of blood T cell repertoires in COVID-19 (dated by TCRdb to 2018 to 2020). The receptor library was made with the immunoSEQ multiplex PCR assay. The clones in this table, taken by TCRdb from immuneACCESS, are in-frame only. Not every clone is retained; where verified, under half of the shortfall comes from an unresolved V gene, and the cause of the rest is unknown. Counted in this sample were 300,000 to 500,000 clones; approximately 88% of them appeared once. The top ten clonotypes cover 2% to 2.5% of the sample. The material sequenced was PBMCs or T cells enriched from blood (not recorded which). These receptors all come from a woman between 40 and 55 years old with acute COVID-19.

The chain carries TRBV19 and TRBJ1-5, with TRBD1 identical over 10 bases. The CDR3 has 14 amino acids. The germline V gene has CDR1 LNHDA and CDR2 SQIVND (reference sequence). V shed 5 bases, J shed 6 bases, and the junction held 4 bases outside the gene matches. CDR3 sequence reads: CASSSRDRGQPQHF. The CDR3 DNA reads TGTGCCAGTAGTTCTCGGGACAGGGGTCAGCCCCAGCATTTT.

The chain carries TRBV2 and TRBJ1-1; D ambiguous. Trimming cost V 6 bases and J 0 bases, with 8 bases left between them. The germline CDR1 and CDR2 sequences are SNHLY and FYNNEI. CDR3 length: 13 amino acids. The CDR3 nucleotides read TGTGCCAGCAGCCAGGATATGAACACTGAAGCTTTCTTT. Residues: CASSQDMNTEAFF.

V is TRBV9 and J is TRBJ1-1, with 12 bases that match TRBD1. The CDR3 has 17 residues. Looked up from germline, CDR1 is SGDLS and CDR2 is YYNGEE. With 2 bases clipped from V and 3 bases from J, the junction kept 8 bases outside the gene matches. In DNA, the CDR3 is TGTGCCAGCAGCGTGGGACAGGGGGCTCGTTTGGACACTGAAGCTTTCTTT. Encoded protein: CASSVGQGARLDTEAFF. Drawing the rest from reference TRBV9 and TRBJ1-1, the complete variable domain is DSGVTQTPKHLITATGQRVTLRCSPRSGDLSVYWYQQSLDQGLQFLIQYYNGEERAKGNILERFSAQQFPDLHSELNLSSLELGDSALYFCASSVGQGARLDTEAFFGQGTRLTVV.

The genes are TRBV5-5 and TRBJ1-2; no definite D call. In germline, CDR1 is SGHKS, CDR2 YYEKEE (reference sequence). V lost 0 bases and J lost 9, with 12 bases in between. This CDR3 is built from 13 residues. The CDR3 DNA sequence: TGTGCCAGCAGCTTGGTAGCAGCACGACGCTACACCTTC. This encodes CASSLVAARRYTF.

In regard to this clone: Different DNA sequences within this sample yield the same CDR3. The rearrangement uses TRBV19 and TRBJ1-1; 7 bases are a match to TRBD1. Germline V gene lookup returns CDR1 LNHDA and CDR2 SQIVND (reference sequence). The CDR3 spans 13 residues. The J segment lost 3 bases and the V segment lost 4 bases, leaving 2 bases of the junction unmatched. CDR3 residues: CASSTTGDTEAFF. The DNA for the CDR3 is TGTGCCAGTAGTACAACAGGGGACACTGAAGCTTTCTTT.

The chain links TRBV19 to TRBJ1-1; D remains unclear. From germline, CDR1 is LNHDA and CDR2 SQIVND (reference sequence). There are 15 residues in the CDR3. The V and J ends lost 4 bases and 0 bases respectively, with 12 bases between them. The CDR3: CASSTRTAMNTEAFF. The CDR3 DNA sequence: TGTGCCAGTAGTACACGGACTGCGATGAACACTGAAGCTTTCTTT.

This chain uses TRBV4-1 with TRBJ1-5, with D possibly matching TRBD1 (5 bases). Trimming shortened V by 1 base and J by 5 bases, and 12 bases separated the two germline ends. CDR3 length: 15 residues. The germline CDR1 and CDR2 sequences are MGHRA and YSYEKL. CDR3 in amino acids: CASSQVEGVDQPQHF. The CDR3 DNA is TGCGCCAGCAGCCAAGTCGAAGGGGTTGATCAGCCCCAGCATTTT.

This chain links TRBV7-9 with TRBJ2-7, with TRBD1 matching 7 bases. Trimming at V came to 3 bases and at J to 0 bases, leaving 5 bases not matched to a gene. The CDR3 totals 15 residues. Germline V gene lookup returns CDR1 SEHNR and CDR2 FQNEAQ (reference sequence). The CDR3 DNA sequence: TGTGCCAGCAGCTTGGGGCAGGGGGACTCCTACGAGCAGTACTTC. This gives the protein CASSLGQGDSYEQYF.

The chain uses TRBV30 and TRBJ2-7; TRBD2 is a possible D gene (6 bases). The CDR3 totals 12 residues. CDR1 and CDR2 from the germline V gene are GTSNPN and SVGIG (reference sequence). The V end was cut by 4 bases, the J end by 4 bases, with 11 bases between. CDR3 nucleotides: TGTGCCTGGATTGGGACTCGTTACGAGCAGTACTTC. This translates into CAWIGTRYEQYF.

This chain uses TRBV29-1 with TRBJ1-1, with 7 bases matching TRBD1. From germline, CDR1 is SQVTM and CDR2 ANQGSEA. With 0 bases clipped from V and 4 bases from J, the junction kept 2 bases outside the gene matches. This CDR3 is 13 amino acids long. As DNA, the CDR3 is TGCAGCGTTGAAGACCACAGGGGCACTGAAGCTTTCTTT. The encoded protein is CSVEDHRGTEAFF.

The chain links TRBV11-2 to TRBJ2-2; 10 positions match TRBD1. The V segment lost 2 bases and the J segment 6 bases; nucleotides outside the gene matches: 9. This CDR3 contains 17 residues. From germline, CDR1 is SGHAT and CDR2 FQNNGV. As DNA, the CDR3 is TGTGCCAGCAGCTTATTATCCGGGACAGGGGTGCCCGGGGAGCTGTTTTTT. This gives the protein CASSLLSGTGVPGELFF.

The V and J genes are TRBV2 and TRBJ2-2; 8 bases are shared with TRBD1. Germline assignment: CDR1 SNHLY and CDR2 FYNNEI. V trimming: 8 bases; J trimming: 2 bases; junction bases outside the gene matches: 4. CDR3 length: 14 amino acids. The CDR3 region has the DNA TGTGCCAGCTCTTCAGGGGGCAACACCGGGGAGCTGTTTTTT. Protein product: CASSSGGNTGELFF.

CDR3: CASSQDLGRPGQPQHF. The DNA of the CDR3 is TGCGCCAGCAGCCAAGATTTGGGCAGGCCTGGGCAGCCCCAGCATTTT. This chain connects TRBV4-1 to TRBJ1-5; D gene ambiguous. Germline lookup yields CDR1 MGHRA and CDR2 YSYEKL. V was clipped by 0 bases and J by 7 bases, with 16 bases between them. This CDR3 comprises 16 residues.

This clone was detected only once. The chain has TRBV6-4 and TRBJ1-2; no reliable D call. The CDR3 is made up of 12 amino acids. V was clipped by 1 base and J by 8 bases, with 8 bases between them. CDR1 is MRHNA and CDR2 is SNTAGT in the germline V gene. The CDR3 region has the DNA TGTGCCAGCAGTGACTATGGGAGCGGCTACACCTTC. It translates to CASSDYGSGYTF.

J is TRBJ2-3 and V is TRBV6-4, with 10 bases aligning to TRBD2. Germline trimming cut 3 bases from V and 3 bases from J; bases unmatched to any gene: 3. This CDR3 region has 15 residues. CDR1 MRHNA and CDR2 SNTAGT come from the germline V gene. CDR3 region: CASSESGGETDTQYF. For the CDR3, the DNA is TGTGCCAGCAGTGAAAGCGGGGGGGAAACAGATACGCAGTATTTT.

The chain couples TRBV24-1 to TRBJ2-3; 10 positions match TRBD2. The CDR3 is made up of 16 amino acids. The V segment lost 1 base and the J segment 4 bases; nucleotides outside the gene matches: 4. The germline V gene encodes CDR1 KGHDR and CDR2 SFDVKD. The CDR3 sequence: CATSDLSTSGSDTQYF. In nucleotides, the CDR3 is TGTGCCACCAGTGATTTATCGACTAGCGGGTCAGATACGCAGTATTTT.

The rearrangement uses TRBV20-1 and TRBJ2-5; 11 bases line up with TRBD2. CDR1 is DFQATT and CDR2 is SNEGSKA in the germline V gene (reference sequence). V dropped 3 bases and J dropped 6; count of bases not matched to a gene: 3. The CDR3 runs to 13 residues. The chain's CDR3 is CSASSGGAKTQYF. The CDR3 DNA reads TGCAGTGCTAGTAGCGGGGGGGCAAAGACCCAGTACTTC.

In the case of this clone: Compared with germline, one end of the junction differs, possibly owing to a read error. The V call is TRBV18, the J call TRBJ1-3; 8 nucleotides agree with TRBD1. The CDR3 consists of 12 residues. Germline CDR1 and CDR2: KGHSH and LQKENI. This chain's CDR3 is CASSPRDRTNSF. The CDR3 region has the DNA TGTGCCAGCTCACCACGGGACAGGACTAATAGTTTT.

The chain is built from TRBV7-8 and TRBJ1-2; D is possibly TRBD1 (6 bases). In germline, CDR1 is SGHVS, CDR2 FQNEAQ. Trimming removed 5 bases from V and 0 bases from J, with 13 bases in between. This CDR3 is built from 15 residues. CDR3 sequence: CASSPYRDTNYGYTF. CDR3 sequence (DNA): TGTGCCAGCAGCCCCTACAGGGACACTAACTATGGCTACACCTTC.

The chain links TRBV19 to TRBJ2-7; perhaps TRBD2 as D (6 bases). The germline V and J ends were trimmed by 5 bases and 2 bases, with 13 bases remaining between them. The CDR3 is 14 amino acids. Germline assignment: CDR1 LNHDA and CDR2 SQIVND (reference sequence). This chain's CDR3 is CASSFGGMTYEQYF. CDR3 bases: TGTGCCAGTAGTTTCGGGGGTATGACCTACGAGCAGTACTTC.

The J gene is TRBJ1-2, the V gene TRBV21-1; the table's D call of TRBD1 was not tested on the DNA. TRBV21-1 is a known pseudogene. The CDR3 loop spans 16 amino acids. The CDR3 DNA follows: TGTGCCAGCAGCAAAATTACACCGACAGGGGACTATGGCTACACCTTC. Its protein is CASSKITPTGDYGYTF.

V and J are TRBV27 and TRBJ2-1; 7 bases are a match to TRBD1. V shed 6 bases, J shed 10 bases, and the junction held 27 bases outside the gene matches. The CDR3 runs 19 residues. In germline, CDR1 is MNHEY, CDR2 SMNVEV (reference sequence). CDR3 nucleotides: TGTGCCAGCAGCCCGATACAGGGGACGGGCCCCACTCTCCCGATAGAGCAGTTCTTC. It yields the protein CASSPIQGTGPTLPIEQFF.